The present T cell receptor beta chain was sequenced within a study of control samples from healthy donors and cancer patients. Clones were sequenced by immunoSEQ multiplex PCR, and TCRdb holds only the in-frame ones, with some missing. Among over 7,500 clones listed, 91% were seen once. Sequences were obtained from PBMCs. This clonotype was sampled from a man between 60 and 75 years old with colorectal cancer.

CDR3 sequence reads: CATAGQGDGELFF. The CDR3, as DNA: TGTGCCACAGCGGGACAGGGAGACGGGGAGCTGTTTTTT. The rearrangement uses TRBV6-5 and TRBJ2-2; 9 nucleotides match TRBD1. V dropped 10 bases and J dropped 7; count of bases not matched to a gene: 7. The CDR3 sequence is 13 residues long. Germline V gene lookup returns CDR1 MNHEY and CDR2 SVGAGI.